The entry below gives a single T cell receptor (beta chain) sequence along with its context. The target antigen is unknown. The germline V gene has CDR1 SGHTA and CDR2 FQGTGA. This CDR3 has 15 amino acids. J was trimmed by 1 base and V by 6 bases; bases with no gene match: 4. The sample belongs to a study of vaccination effects on CD4 cells after COVID-19. Regarding the study as a whole: In the late period after vaccination, infection- and vaccine-induced clones contracted markedly.

Sequencing in the ViraFEST assay came after antigen-specific CD4+ T cells had been expanded with viral peptide pools, which were used to stimulate PBMC. Following 10 days of culture, CD4+ T cells were isolated. The vaccine recipients had no prior SARS-CoV-2 infection, with negative nucleocapsid antibodies. In culture with 9.5 to 10 IU/ml IL-2 and around 10 ug/ml peptides, PBMC were grown at two million per well. IL-2 medium was substituted for half the medium on days 3 and 7. Data came from immunoSEQ multiplex PCR; TCRdb stores just in-frame clones and leaves some out. The table shows tens of thousands of clones, with approximately 72% occurring only once.

The material was CD4+ T cells from PBMCs cultured with HCoV-NL63 spike peptides, obtained before COVID-19 vaccination. The V call is TRBV7-3, the J call TRBJ2-1, with 9 bases fitting TRBD1. This TCR derives from a human donor who received a COVID-19 vaccine. The CDR3 here is CASSSGTGSYNEQFF. The CDR3 region has the DNA TGTGCCAGCAGTTCCGGGACAGGGTCCTACAATGAGCAGTTCTTC. The whole variable domain, remainder taken from reference TRBV7-3 and TRBJ2-1, is GAGVSQTPSNKVTEKGKYVELRCDPISGHTALYWYRQSLGQGPEFLIYFQGTGAADDSGLPNDRFFAVRPEGSVSTLKIQRTERGDSAVYLCASSSGTGSYNEQFFGPGTRLTVL.